The present TCR beta chain was sequenced within a study of blood T cell repertoires in COVID-19. In the study's own analysis: Amplified reference gene primers provided the basis for estimating nucleated cell counts. This table comes from immunoSEQ multiplex PCR, and its TCRdb copy is limited to in-frame clones, with some not included. V, J and clone size are those of that table, while D and trimming were read from the DNA. The profile covers roughly 190,000 clones, with 84% appearing a single time and around 2.9% taken by the ten largest. Material for sequencing was PBMCs or T cells enriched from blood (not recorded which). The TCR was taken from a woman in her 30s who had been exposed to COVID-19.

CDR3 residues: CASKSSGGSSETQYF. The DNA of the CDR3 is TGTGCCAGCAAGTCTAGCGGGGGATCGAGCGAGACCCAGTACTTC. The chain combines TRBV2 with TRBJ2-5; TRBD2 agrees at 10 bases. Germline V gene data show CDR1 as SNHLY and CDR2 as FYNNEI. The CDR3 covers 15 residues. V lost 7 bases and J lost 5; bases outside the gene matches: 10.